This T cell receptor beta chain was identified in a study of cytomegalovirus exposure and HLA in healthy donors. Broader study findings: Many donors shared some public TCRs, even though most TCR sequences were rare.

The trim removed 2 bases at V and 4 bases at J, leaving 6 bases unmatched. The germline V gene has CDR1 SGHDT and CDR2 YYEEEE. The CDR3 is made up of 16 amino acids. 13 Jbeta primers and 60 Vbeta primers were used for the PCR. Authors' methods: Unique TCR beta chains totaled some 81 million in a later count, with 8.5 million to 12 million of them shared. Assay: immunoSEQ multiplex PCR; the TCRdb copy retains only in-frame clones and omits some. The DNA gave D and trimming, while V, J and clone size come from that table. Here the sample spans approximately 100,000 clones, 65% to 90% being singletons. Regarding this clone: Its antigen is not known.

The rearrangement uses TRBV5-6 and TRBJ2-3; 11 nucleotides agree with TRBD2. The material sequenced was PBMCs. The sequence came from a woman aged 18 to 35 in good health and CMV-seronegative. In DNA form, the CDR3 reads TGTGCCAGCAGCTTTTTAGCGGGAGGGCGGTCAGATACGCAGTATTTT. Translated, it gives CASSFLAGGRSDTQYF.